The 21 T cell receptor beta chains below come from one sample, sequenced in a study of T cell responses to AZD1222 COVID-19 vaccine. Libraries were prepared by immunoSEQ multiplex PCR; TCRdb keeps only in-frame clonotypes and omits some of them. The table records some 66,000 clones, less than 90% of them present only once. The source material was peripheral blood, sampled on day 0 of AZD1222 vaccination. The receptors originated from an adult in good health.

Here the CDR3 DNA reads TGTGCCAGCAGTGCAGGGGGCTCCTTAAGCAATCAGCCCCAGCATTTT. Amino acids: CASSAGGSLSNQPQHF. The chain links TRBV2 to TRBJ1-5; TRBD1 aligns across 8 bases. In germline, CDR1 is SNHLY, CDR2 FYNNEI. This CDR3 is 16 amino acids long. The V gene end was trimmed by 4 bases and the J gene end by 1 base; junction bases not matched to a gene: 6.

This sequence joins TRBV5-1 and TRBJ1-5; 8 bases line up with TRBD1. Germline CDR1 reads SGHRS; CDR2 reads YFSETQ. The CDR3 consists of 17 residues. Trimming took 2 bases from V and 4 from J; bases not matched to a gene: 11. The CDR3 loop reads CASSFGSEQGGNQPQHF. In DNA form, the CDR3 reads TGCGCCAGCAGCTTTGGGAGTGAACAGGGGGGGAATCAGCCCCAGCATTTT.

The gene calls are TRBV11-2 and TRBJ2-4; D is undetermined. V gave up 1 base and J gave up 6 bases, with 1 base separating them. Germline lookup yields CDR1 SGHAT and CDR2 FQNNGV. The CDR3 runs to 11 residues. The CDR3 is CASSLGNIQYF. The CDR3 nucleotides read TGTGCCAGCAGCTTAGGAAACATTCAGTACTTC.

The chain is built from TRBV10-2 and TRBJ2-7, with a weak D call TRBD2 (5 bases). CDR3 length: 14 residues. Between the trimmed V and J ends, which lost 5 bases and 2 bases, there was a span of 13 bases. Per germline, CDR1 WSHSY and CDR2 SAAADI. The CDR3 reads CASSPFEEAYEQYF. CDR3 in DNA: TGCGCCAGCAGTCCTTTTGAGGAGGCCTACGAGCAGTACTTC.

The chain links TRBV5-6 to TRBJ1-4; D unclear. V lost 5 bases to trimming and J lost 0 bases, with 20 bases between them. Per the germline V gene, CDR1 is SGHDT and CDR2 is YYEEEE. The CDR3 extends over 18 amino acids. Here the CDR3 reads CASSDSGATAATNEKLFF. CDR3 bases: TGTGCCAGCAGTGACTCGGGTGCTACAGCTGCAACTAATGAAAAACTGTTTTTT.

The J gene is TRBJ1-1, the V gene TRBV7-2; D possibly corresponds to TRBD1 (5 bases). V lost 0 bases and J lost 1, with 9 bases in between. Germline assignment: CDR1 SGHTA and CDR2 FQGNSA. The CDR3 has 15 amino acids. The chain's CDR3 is CASSLASGANTEAFF. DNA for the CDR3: TGTGCCAGCAGCTTAGCGTCCGGGGCGAACACTGAAGCTTTCTTT.

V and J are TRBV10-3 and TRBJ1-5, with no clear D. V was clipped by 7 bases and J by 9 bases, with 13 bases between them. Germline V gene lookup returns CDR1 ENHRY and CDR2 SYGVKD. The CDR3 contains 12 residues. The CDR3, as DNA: TGTGCCATCATGGGCAGTTCAGGGCCCCAGCATTTT. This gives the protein CAIMGSSGPQHF.

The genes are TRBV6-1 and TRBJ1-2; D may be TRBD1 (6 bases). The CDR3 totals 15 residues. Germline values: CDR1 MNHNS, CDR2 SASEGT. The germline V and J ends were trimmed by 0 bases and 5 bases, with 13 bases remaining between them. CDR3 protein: CASSEAAGEGYGYTF. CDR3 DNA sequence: TGTGCCAGCAGTGAAGCCGCAGGGGAGGGTTATGGCTACACCTTC.

The CDR3 is CATSARQGTDTQYF. The CDR3 DNA reads TGTGCCACCAGCGCCCGACAGGGGACAGATACGCAGTATTTT. The chain combines TRBV15 with TRBJ2-3, with 8 bases aligning to TRBD1. The CDR3 loop spans 14 amino acids. Looked up from germline, CDR1 is LNHNV and CDR2 is YYDKDF (reference sequence). V gave up 5 bases and J gave up 3 bases; unmatched junction bases: 4.

Written as DNA, the CDR3 is TGTGCCAGCAGCTTTTGGGGGCGGGGGACTGAAGCTTTCTTT. Protein product: CASSFWGRGTEAFF. This chain connects TRBV7-2 to TRBJ1-1; D might be TRBD1 (6 bases). CDR3 length: 14 amino acids. The V end lost 3 bases, the J end lost 5 bases, and 13 bases lay between the germline ends. Germline CDR1 and CDR2: SGHTA and FQGNSA. Combining the CDR3 with reference TRBV7-2 and TRBJ1-1 gives the whole variable domain GAGVSQSPSNKVTEKGKDVELRCDPISGHTALYWYRQSLGQGLEFLIYFQGNSAPDKSGLPSDRFSAERTGGSVSTLTIQRTQQEDSAVYLCASSFWGRGTEAFFGQGTRLTVV.

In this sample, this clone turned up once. The CDR3 here is CASSLDQVRGTEAFF. The DNA for the CDR3 is TGTGCCAGCAGCTTAGATCAGGTGAGGGGCACTGAAGCTTTCTTT. This chain links TRBV7-9 with TRBJ1-1; possible D gene TRBD1, 5 bases. CDR1 and CDR2 from the germline V gene are SEHNR and FQNEAQ (reference sequence). With 1 base removed from V and 4 bases from J, the gap between germline ends came to 13 bases. This CDR3 is 15 amino acids long.

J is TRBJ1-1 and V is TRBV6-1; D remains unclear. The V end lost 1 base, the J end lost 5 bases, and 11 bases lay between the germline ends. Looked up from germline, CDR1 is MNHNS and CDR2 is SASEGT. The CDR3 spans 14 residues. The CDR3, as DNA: TGTGCCAGCAGTGAAGGTCCGGGGAGGACTGAAGCTTTCTTT. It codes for CASSEGPGRTEAFF.

The CDR3 DNA is TGTGCCAGCAGCTCCCGGGACGGCTACGAGCAGTACTTC. It translates to CASSSRDGYEQYF. The chain is built from TRBV7-6 and TRBJ2-7; either TRBD1 or TRBD2 may supply D (5 bases each). This CDR3 contains 13 residues. V lost 4 bases, J lost 3 bases, and 10 bases lay in between. CDR1 and CDR2 (germline): SGHVS, FNYEAQ.

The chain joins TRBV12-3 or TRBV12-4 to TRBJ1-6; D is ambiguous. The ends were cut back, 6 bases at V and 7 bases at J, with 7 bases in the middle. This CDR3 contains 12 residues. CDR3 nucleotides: TGTGCCAGCAGCTTGGCCAATTCACCCCTCCACTTT. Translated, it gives CASSLANSPLHF.

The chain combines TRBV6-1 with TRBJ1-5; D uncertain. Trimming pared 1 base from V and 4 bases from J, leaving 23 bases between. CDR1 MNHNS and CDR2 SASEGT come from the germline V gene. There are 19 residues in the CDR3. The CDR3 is CASSEGNSGPLSLNQPQHF. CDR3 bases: TGTGCCAGCAGTGAAGGAAATTCCGGGCCCCTTAGCTTAAATCAGCCCCAGCATTTT.

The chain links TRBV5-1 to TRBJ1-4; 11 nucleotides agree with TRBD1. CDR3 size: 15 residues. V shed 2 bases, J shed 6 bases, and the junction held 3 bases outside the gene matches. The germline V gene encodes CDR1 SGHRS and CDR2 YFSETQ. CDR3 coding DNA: TGCGCCAGCAGCTTAGGGACAGGGGGAGATGAAAAACTGTTTTTT. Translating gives CASSLGTGGDEKLFF. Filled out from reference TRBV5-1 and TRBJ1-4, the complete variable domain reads KAGVTQTPRYLIKTRGQQVTLSCSPISGHRSVSWYQQTPGQGLQFLFEYFSETQRNKGNFPGRFSGRQFSNSRSEMNVSTLELGDSALYLCASSLGTGGDEKLFFGSGTQLSVL.

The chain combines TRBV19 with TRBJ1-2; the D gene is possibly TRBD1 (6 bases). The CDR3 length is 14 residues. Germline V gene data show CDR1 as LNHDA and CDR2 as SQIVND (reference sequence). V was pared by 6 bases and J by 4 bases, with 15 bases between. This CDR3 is CASSGVQGSYGYTF. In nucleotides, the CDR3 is TGTGCCAGTAGCGGCGTCCAGGGGAGCTATGGCTACACCTTC.

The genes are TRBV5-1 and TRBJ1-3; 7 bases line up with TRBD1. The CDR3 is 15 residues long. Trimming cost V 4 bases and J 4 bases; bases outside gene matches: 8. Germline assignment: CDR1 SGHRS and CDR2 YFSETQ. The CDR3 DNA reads TGCGCCAGCAGCATAGGACAGGCTAACGGAAACACCATATATTTT. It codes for CASSIGQANGNTIYF.

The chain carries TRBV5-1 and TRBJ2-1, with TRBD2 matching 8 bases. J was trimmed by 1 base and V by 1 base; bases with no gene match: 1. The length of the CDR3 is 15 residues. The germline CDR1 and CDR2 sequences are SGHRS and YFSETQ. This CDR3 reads CASSLTSGSYNEQFF. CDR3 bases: TGCGCCAGCAGCTTGACTAGCGGTTCCTACAATGAGCAGTTCTTC.

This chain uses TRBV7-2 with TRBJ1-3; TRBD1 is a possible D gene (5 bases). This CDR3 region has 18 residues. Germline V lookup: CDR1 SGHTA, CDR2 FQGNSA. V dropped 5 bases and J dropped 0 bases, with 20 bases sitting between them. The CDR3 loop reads CASSEDGGQGSSGNTIYF. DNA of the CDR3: TGTGCCAGCAGCGAAGATGGGGGTCAGGGTAGCTCTGGAAACACCATATATTTT. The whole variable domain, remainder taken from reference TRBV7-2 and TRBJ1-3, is GAGVSQSPSNKVTEKGKDVELRCDPISGHTALYWYRQSLGQGLEFLIYFQGNSAPDKSGLPSDRFSAERTGGSVSTLTIQRTQQEDSAVYLCASSEDGGQGSSGNTIYFGEGSWLTVV.

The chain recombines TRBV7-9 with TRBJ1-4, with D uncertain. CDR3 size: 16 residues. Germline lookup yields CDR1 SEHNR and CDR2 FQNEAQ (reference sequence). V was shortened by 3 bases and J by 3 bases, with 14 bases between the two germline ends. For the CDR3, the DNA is TGTGCCAGCAGCTTGGCTGGGCGGGCATCTAATGAAAAACTGTTTTTT. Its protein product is CASSLAGRASNEKLFF.